Below, 7 T cell receptor beta chains from the same sample are listed, as sequenced in a study of regulatory T cells in long-lasting Graves disease. iRepertoire HTBI primers and Arm-PCR of CDR3 regions built TCR beta libraries. MiXCR was run by TCRdb on the multiplex PCR reads, yielding one entry per CDR3 protein. The repertoire holds some 330,000 distinct CDR3 sequences, with roughly 24% as singletons. The time point is: persistent/refractory GD, antithyroid drugs over 5 years with positive TRAb. Scientists built the TCR library using RNA that was extracted from PBMCs. Sequencing was performed on peripheral blood mononuclear cells (PBMCs), taken when the disease was refractory, from a patient treated with antithyroid drugs. Receptors originate from a woman aged 35 to 49 with Graves disease.

This clonotype showed up just a few times. The rearrangement links TRBV13 to TRBJ2-2; D not resolved. With 4 bases removed from V and 6 bases from J, the gap between germline ends came to 15 bases. This CDR3 spans 15 amino acids. Germline CDR1 is PRHDT and CDR2 is FYEKMQ (reference sequence). CDR3 sequence: CASSYPLGSSGELFF. The DNA for the CDR3 is TGTGCCAGCAGCTACCCCCTTGGGTCCTCCGGGGAGCTGTTTTTT.

This chain connects TRBV11-2 to TRBJ2-6; 15 nucleotides line up with TRBD2. The length of the CDR3 is 20 residues. Germline V gene lookup returns CDR1 SGHAT and CDR2 FQNNGV. V shed 5 bases and J 0 bases; nucleotides not matched to a gene: 8. The CDR3 loop is CASSRGLAGGKSSGANVLTF. CDR3 DNA sequence: TGTGCCAGCAGCCGAGGACTAGCGGGAGGGAAGAGCTCTGGGGCCAACGTCCTGACTTTC.

This clonotype appeared many times. V gene TRBV27 combines with J gene TRBJ2-5, with 7 bases matching TRBD1. Trimming at V came to 6 bases and at J to 2 bases, leaving 9 bases not matched to a gene. CDR1 and CDR2 from the germline V gene are MNHEY and SMNVEV (reference sequence). This CDR3 has 15 amino acids. The DNA for the CDR3 is TGTGCCAGCAGCAGCAGCAGGGGGTCACAAGAGACCCAGTACTTC. Residues: CASSSSRGSQETQYF.

This clonotype occurred a few times. The rearrangement links TRBV12-5 to TRBJ1-1; D possibly corresponds to TRBD1 (5 bases). The CDR3 is made up of 13 amino acids. Trimming removed 11 bases at V and 1 base at J, with 14 bases between. From germline, CDR1 is LGHNT and CDR2 FRNRAP. The CDR3 DNA sequence: TGTGCTGCGGGGGGGGGTCGGAACACTGAAGCTTTCTTT. This sequence encodes CAAGGGRNTEAFF. Looking up the rest from reference TRBV12-5 and TRBJ1-1 gives the full variable domain: DARVTQTPRHKVTEMGQEVTMRCQPILGHNTVFWYRQTMMQGLELLAYFRNRAPLDDSGMPKDRFSAEMPDATLATLKIQPSEPRDSAVYFCAAGGGRNTEAFFGQGTRLTVV.

This clonotype has a count of ten or more. This chain connects TRBV29-1 to TRBJ1-1; D is ambiguous. The CDR3 extends over 13 amino acids. V was clipped by 1 base and J by 1 base, with 7 bases between them. Germline V gene lookup returns CDR1 SQVTM and CDR2 ANQGSEA. The CDR3 nucleotides are TGCAGCGTTGAAGTAGGGTCGAACACTGAAGCTTTCTTT. Its protein is CSVEVGSNTEAFF.

The V gene is TRBV10-3, the J gene TRBJ2-2; D perhaps matches TRBD1 (5 bases). CDR1 is ENHRY, CDR2 SYGVKD, per germline. The V end lost 3 bases, the J end lost 6 bases, and 11 bases lay between the germline ends. This CDR3 has 14 amino acids. CDR3 nucleotides: TGTGCCATCAGTGACAGGGTCAAGTCCGGGGAGCTGTTTTTT. Encoded protein: CAISDRVKSGELFF.

The chain couples TRBV11-2 to TRBJ2-1; TRBD2 is a possible D gene (6 bases). This CDR3 comprises 16 residues. Looked up from germline, CDR1 is SGHAT and CDR2 is FQNNGV. The ends were cut back, 4 bases at V and 3 bases at J, with 16 bases in the middle. CDR3 in amino acids: CASSSLRGRGYNEQFF. CDR3 in DNA: TGTGCCAGCAGCTCTCTGCGGGGAAGGGGCTACAATGAGCAGTTCTTC. Supplemented by reference TRBV11-2 and TRBJ2-1, the full variable domain reads EAGVAQSPRYKIIEKRQSVAFWCNPISGHATLYWYQQILGQGPKLLIQFQNNGVVDDSQLPKDRFSAERLKGVDSTLKIQPAKLEDSAVYLCASSSLRGRGYNEQFFGPGTRLTVL.